This entry features one TCR beta chain sequence. 13 Jbeta primers and 60 Vbeta primers were used for the PCR. The repertoire was sequenced with immunoSEQ multiplex PCR; TCRdb's copy has only in-frame clones and lacks some. The sample records nearly 110,000 clones, less than 85% being singletons. The data derive from a study of cytomegalovirus exposure and HLA in healthy donors. This CDR3 has 14 residues. Germline V gene sequence: CDR1 LNHDA, CDR2 SQIVND (reference sequence). V shed 5 bases and J 5 bases; nucleotides not matched to a gene: 8. Sequencing was performed on PBMCs. V usage is TRBV19 and J usage is TRBJ2-5; 7 bases map to TRBD2. The clonotype originates from a man aged 18 to 30 in good health and CMV-seronegative. DNA for the CDR3: TGTGCCAGTAGTGAGCGGGGCCCTACTGAGACCCAGTACTTC. Its protein is CASSERGPTETQYF.